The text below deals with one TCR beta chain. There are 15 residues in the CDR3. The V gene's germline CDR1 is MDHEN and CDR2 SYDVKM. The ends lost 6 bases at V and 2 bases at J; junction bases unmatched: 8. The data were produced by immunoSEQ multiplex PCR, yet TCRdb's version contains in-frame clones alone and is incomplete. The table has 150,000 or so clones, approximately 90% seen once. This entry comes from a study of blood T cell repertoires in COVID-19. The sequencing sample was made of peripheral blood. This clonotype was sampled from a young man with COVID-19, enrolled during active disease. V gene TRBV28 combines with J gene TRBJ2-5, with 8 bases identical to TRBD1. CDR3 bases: TGTGCCAGCAGCCGTATTGGACAGGGACAAGAGACCCAGTACTTC. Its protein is CASSRIGQGQETQYF.